This TCR beta chain was found in a study of shared clonotypes between healthy human individuals. Generated by immunoSEQ multiplex PCR, the TCRdb table keeps only in-frame clones and is missing some. The repertoire includes approximately 980,000 clones, approximately 80% of them detected once, and roughly 1.5% sits in the top ten. Investigators divided CD4+ cells into CD45RA+ naive and CD45RA-negative memory subsets. The study's findings and limits: In contrast to clonotypes shared by all four donors, non-shared clonotypes had lower generation probabilities.

For this clone: No antigen is known for it.

The length of the CDR3 is 15 residues. Germline CDR1 MNHNS, CDR2 SASEGT. Trimming took off 7 bases at V and 1 base at J, with 16 bases between the two ends. This clonotype was obtained from a man in his late teens or twenties in good health. This chain uses TRBV6-1 with TRBJ1-2; D remains unclear. The sample consisted of memory CD4+ T cells sorted from blood. Subset of the sample: CD45RA-negative fraction. This CDR3 is CASTPGVGFNYGYTF. CDR3 nucleotide sequence: TGTGCCAGCACCCCCGGGGTGGGGTTTAACTATGGCTACACCTTC.